These 7 T cell receptor beta chains share one sample of origin, sequenced in a study of T cell clonality in common variable immunodeficiency. The repertoire was sequenced with immunoSEQ multiplex PCR; TCRdb's copy has only in-frame clones and lacks some. The sample offers 15,000 to 20,000 clones and no singletons, the top ten holding 5.5% to 8.5%. Overall study results and limits: Common variable immunodeficiency TCR beta sequences reportedly had fewer deletions and N-nucleotide insertions.

The antigens these receptors bind are not known. The sequenced material came from peripheral blood mononuclear cells. The receptor set was obtained from a human donor with common variable immunodeficiency.

There are many counts of this clone. The read ends 3 residues before the CDR3 terminus; that terminus is restored from the germline J gene. The chain has TRBV7-8 and TRBJ1-1, with D unresolved. Germline V gene data show CDR1 as SGHVS and CDR2 as FQNEAQ. Trimming cost V 0 bases and J 4 bases, with 18 bases left between them. CDR3 length: 17 residues. CDR3 region: CASSLASAGIEFTEAFF. Incomplete CDR3 DNA: TGTGCCAGCAGCTTAGCGTCGGCAGGTATTGAGTTCACTGAA.

This clone occurred many times. With the read ending 3 residues before the CDR3 end, the germline J gene is used to fill in that end. The rearrangement joins TRBV2 to TRBJ1-1; D possibly corresponds to TRBD1 (6 bases). CDR1 and CDR2 from the germline V gene are SNHLY and FYNNEI. V lost 6 bases and J 1 base, leaving 15 bases between the germline ends. The CDR3 length is 15 residues. CDR3 DNA (partial): TGTGCCAGCAGGCCCCCAGGGGACGGGAACACTGAA. Translating gives CASRPPGDGNTE. The full CDR3 is CASRPPGDGNTEAFF.

This clone was seen only a few times. The CDR3 bases that were read are TGCAGTGCCGCGGGGCCACAGTACTACGAG. This gives the protein CSAAGPQYYE. In full, the CDR3 is CSAAGPQYYEQYF. The chain carries TRBV20-1 and TRBJ2-7, with a tentative D call TRBD2 (6 bases). The read is 3 residues too short to cover the CDR3 end, so that end is filled in from the germline J gene. V gave up 6 bases and J gave up 3 bases, with 15 bases separating them. The CDR3 is made up of 13 amino acids. CDR1 is DFQATT, CDR2 SNEGSKA, per germline (reference sequence).

This clone is medium-sized within its sample. The CDR3 is cut off 3 residues early in the read; its end comes from the germline J gene. The chain uses TRBV29-1 and TRBJ2-2, with 9 bases aligning to TRBD1. J lost 4 bases, V lost 6 bases, and 12 bases had no gene match. The CDR3 consists of 16 residues. Germline-derived CDR1 and CDR2 are SQVTM and ANQGSEA. The CDR3 sequence: CSVGARTGEVTGELFF. The part of the CDR3 DNA that was read is TGCAGCGTCGGAGCCCGGACAGGGGAAGTCACCGGGGAG.

This clone came up many times. The read halts 3 residues ahead of the CDR3 end, with the missing end drawn from the germline J gene. The V call is TRBV19, the J call TRBJ1-5; D call uncertain. CDR1 is LNHDA, CDR2 SQIVND, per germline (reference sequence). The CDR3 contains 15 residues. The germline V and J ends were trimmed by 5 bases and 0 bases, with 11 bases remaining between them. The CDR3 region is CASSLLQNSNQPQHF. The sequenced CDR3 bases are TGTGCCAGTAGTCTTTTACAGAATAGCAATCAGCCC.

The covered CDR3 bases are TGTGCCAGCAGTGCAGGAACGTACTACGAG. It codes for CASSAGTYYE. The full CDR3 protein is CASSAGTYYEQYF. The gene calls are TRBV2 and TRBJ2-7, with D unresolved. The CDR3 extends 3 residues past the end of the read, so its final part is completed from the germline J gene. This CDR3 contains 13 residues. The V end was cut by 4 bases, the J end by 3 bases, with 10 bases between. Germline CDR1 SNHLY, CDR2 FYNNEI.

This clone was observed many times. The read falls 3 residues short of the CDR3 end, and the missing part is taken from the germline J gene. The genes are TRBV18 and TRBJ2-4, with TRBD2 matching over 10 bases. After removal of 0 bases from V and 6 bases from J, the junction contained 8 bases not matched to a gene. The V gene's germline CDR1 is KGHSH and CDR2 LQKENI. The CDR3 length is 17 residues. The part of the CDR3 DNA that was read is TGTGCCAGCTCACCACCGCGAAATAGCGGGAGGCGAAACATT. This encodes CASSPPRNSGRRNI. The full CDR3 reads CASSPPRNSGRRNIQYF.